This entry features one T cell receptor (beta chain) sequence. The specificity of this receptor is unknown. No base quality information exists; no much larger clone differs at one position. CDR1 and CDR2 are drawn from the germline V gene: SQVTM, ANQGSEA. Between the V and J ends, shortened by 4 bases and 2 bases respectively, the junction contains 21 bases. Including cysteine and phenylalanine, the CDR3 has 16 amino acids. The kept DNA is CDR3 alone, 48 bases in frame from the first base. Receptor libraries were prepared by the immunoSEQ multiplex PCR assay. TCRdb provides this immuneACCESS table in a form limited to in-frame rearrangements. Some clones are lacking; in checked studies, under half of them reflect an unresolved V gene, and why the rest are absent is not known. The sample has tens of thousands of clones on record, under 98% of them singletons. The ten largest clones take up 0.2% to 0.3% of the sample.

These data are taken from a study of technical replicates of blood from several donors listed by TCRdb under 2017. Sequences were obtained from T cells isolated from PBMCs. The sequence joins TRBV29-1 to TRBJ2-7, with TRBD2 tentatively as D gene (7 bases match). The sequence was obtained from a human donor in good health. The CDR3 amino acid sequence is: CSVVLGGREATYEQYF. The sequenced DNA is TGCAGCGTTGTGTTAGGGGGGAGGGAGGCTACCTACGAGCAGTACTTC.